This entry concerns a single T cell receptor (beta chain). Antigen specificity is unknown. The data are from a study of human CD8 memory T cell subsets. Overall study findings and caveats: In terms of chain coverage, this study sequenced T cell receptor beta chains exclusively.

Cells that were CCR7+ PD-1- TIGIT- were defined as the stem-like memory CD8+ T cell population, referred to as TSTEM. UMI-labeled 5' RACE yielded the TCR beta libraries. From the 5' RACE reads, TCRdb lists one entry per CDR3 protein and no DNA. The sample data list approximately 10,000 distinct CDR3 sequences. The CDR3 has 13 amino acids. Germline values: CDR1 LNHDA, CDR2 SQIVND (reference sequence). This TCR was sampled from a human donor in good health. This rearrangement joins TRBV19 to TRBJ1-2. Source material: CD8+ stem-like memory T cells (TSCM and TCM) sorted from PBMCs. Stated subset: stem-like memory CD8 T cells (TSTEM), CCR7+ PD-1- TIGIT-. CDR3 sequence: CASGAQDGYGYTF.